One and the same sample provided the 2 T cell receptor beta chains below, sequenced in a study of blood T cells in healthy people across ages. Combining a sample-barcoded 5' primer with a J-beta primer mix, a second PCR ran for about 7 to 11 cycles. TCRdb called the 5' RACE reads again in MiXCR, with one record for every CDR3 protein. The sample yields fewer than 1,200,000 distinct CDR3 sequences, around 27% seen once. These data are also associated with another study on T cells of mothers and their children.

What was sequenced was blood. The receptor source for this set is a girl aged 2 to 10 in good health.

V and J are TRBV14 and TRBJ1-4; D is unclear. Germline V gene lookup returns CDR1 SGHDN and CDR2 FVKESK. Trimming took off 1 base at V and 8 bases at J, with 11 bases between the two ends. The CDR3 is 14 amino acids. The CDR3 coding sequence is TGTGCCAGCAGCCAAGCGGGTTCTGCGGAAAAACTGTTTTTT. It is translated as CASSQAGSAEKLFF.

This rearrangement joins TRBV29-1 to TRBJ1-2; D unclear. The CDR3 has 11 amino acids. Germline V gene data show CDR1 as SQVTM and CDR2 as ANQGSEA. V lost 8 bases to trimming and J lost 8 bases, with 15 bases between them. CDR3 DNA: TGCAGCCCTGGATGGGAGCAGGGCTACACCTTC. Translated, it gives CSPGWEQGYTF.